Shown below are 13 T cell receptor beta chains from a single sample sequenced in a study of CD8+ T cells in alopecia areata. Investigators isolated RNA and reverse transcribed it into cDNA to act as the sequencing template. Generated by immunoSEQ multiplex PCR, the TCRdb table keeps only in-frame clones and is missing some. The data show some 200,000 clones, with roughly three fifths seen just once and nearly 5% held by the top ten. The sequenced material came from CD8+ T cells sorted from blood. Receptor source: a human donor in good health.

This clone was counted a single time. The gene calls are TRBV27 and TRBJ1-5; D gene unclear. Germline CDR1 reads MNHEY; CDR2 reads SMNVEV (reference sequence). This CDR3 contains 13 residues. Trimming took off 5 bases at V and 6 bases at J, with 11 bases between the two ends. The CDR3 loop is CASSGMGGQPQHF. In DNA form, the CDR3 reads TGTGCCAGCAGTGGGATGGGTGGTCAGCCCCAGCATTTT.

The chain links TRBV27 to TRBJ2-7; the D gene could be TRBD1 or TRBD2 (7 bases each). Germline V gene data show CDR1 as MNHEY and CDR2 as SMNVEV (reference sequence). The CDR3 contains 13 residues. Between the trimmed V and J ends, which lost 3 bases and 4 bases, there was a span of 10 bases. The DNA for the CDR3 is TGTGCCAGCAGTTTCAGGGGGGGGTACGAGCAGTACTTC. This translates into CASSFRGGYEQYF.

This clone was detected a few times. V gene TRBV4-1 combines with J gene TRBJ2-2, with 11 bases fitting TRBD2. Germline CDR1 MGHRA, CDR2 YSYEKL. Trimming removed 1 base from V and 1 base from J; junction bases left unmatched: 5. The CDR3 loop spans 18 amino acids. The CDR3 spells CASSQAIAGGRNTGELFF. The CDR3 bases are TGCGCCAGCAGCCAAGCTATAGCGGGGGGGCGGAACACCGGGGAGCTGTTTTTT.

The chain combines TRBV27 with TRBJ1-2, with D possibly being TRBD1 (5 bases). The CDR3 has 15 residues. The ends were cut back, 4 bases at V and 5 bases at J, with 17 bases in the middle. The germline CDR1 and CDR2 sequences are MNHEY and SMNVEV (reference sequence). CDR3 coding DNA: TGTGCCAGCAGTTCCGCAGGGCAGGGCCGGTATGGCTACACCTTC. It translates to CASSSAGQGRYGYTF.

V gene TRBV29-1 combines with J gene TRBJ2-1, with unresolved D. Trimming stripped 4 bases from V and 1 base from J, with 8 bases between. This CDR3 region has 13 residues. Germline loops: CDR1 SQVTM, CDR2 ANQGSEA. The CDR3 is CSVGWPSYNEQFF. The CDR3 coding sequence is TGCAGCGTTGGGTGGCCTTCCTACAATGAGCAGTTCTTC.

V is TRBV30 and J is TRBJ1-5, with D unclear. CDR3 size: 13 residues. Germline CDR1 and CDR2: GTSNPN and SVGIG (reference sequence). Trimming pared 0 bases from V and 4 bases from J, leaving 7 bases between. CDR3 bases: TGTGCCTGGAGTGTAGGCGGAAATCAGCCCCAGCATTTT. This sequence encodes CAWSVGGNQPQHF.

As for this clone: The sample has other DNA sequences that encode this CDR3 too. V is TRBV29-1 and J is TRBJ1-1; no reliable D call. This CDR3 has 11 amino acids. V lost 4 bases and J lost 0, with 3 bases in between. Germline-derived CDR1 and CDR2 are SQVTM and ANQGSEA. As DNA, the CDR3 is TGCAGCGTTGTTTTGAACACTGAAGCTTTCTTT. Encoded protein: CSVVLNTEAFF. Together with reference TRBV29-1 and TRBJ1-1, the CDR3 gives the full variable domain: SAVISQKPSRDICQRGTSLTIQCQVDSQVTMMFWYRQQPGQSLTLIATANQGSEATYESGFVIDKFPISRPNLTFSTLTVSNMSPEDSSIYLCSVVLNTEAFFGQGTRLTVV.

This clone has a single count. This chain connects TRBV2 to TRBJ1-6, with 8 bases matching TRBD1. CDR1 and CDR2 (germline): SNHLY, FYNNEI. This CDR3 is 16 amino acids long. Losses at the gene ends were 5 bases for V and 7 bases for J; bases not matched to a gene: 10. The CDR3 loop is CASSRRRDRTNSPLHF. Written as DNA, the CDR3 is TGTGCCAGCAGTCGCCGCCGGGACAGGACCAATTCACCCCTCCACTTT.

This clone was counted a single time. The CDR3 DNA follows: TGTGCCAGCAGGGACACCGGCAACTATGGCTACACCTTC. This translates into CASRDTGNYGYTF. The chain uses TRBV9 and TRBJ1-2, with D possibly being TRBD1 (5 bases). This CDR3 has 13 amino acids. Germline lookup yields CDR1 SGDLS and CDR2 YYNGEE. V dropped 5 bases and J dropped 2 bases, with 10 bases sitting between them.

This chain's CDR3 is CASSPGTAYTEAFF. DNA for the CDR3: TGTGCCAGCAGCCCCGGGACGGCATACACTGAAGCTTTCTTT. The chain couples TRBV27 to TRBJ1-1; TRBD1 might be the D (5 bases). Germline V lookup: CDR1 MNHEY, CDR2 SMNVEV (reference sequence). Deletions cut 6 bases from V and 3 bases from J, with 14 bases between. The length of the CDR3 is 14 residues.

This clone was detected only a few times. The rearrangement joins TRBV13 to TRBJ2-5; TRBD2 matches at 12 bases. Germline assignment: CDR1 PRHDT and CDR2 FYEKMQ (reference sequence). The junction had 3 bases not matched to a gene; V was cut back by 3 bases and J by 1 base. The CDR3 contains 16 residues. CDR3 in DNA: TGTGCCAGCAGCTTTCGACTAGCGGGGGCCCAAGAGACCCAGTACTTC. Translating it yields CASSFRLAGAQETQYF.

CDR3 DNA sequence: TGTGCCAGCACGCCGGGTGATCTTGGCACTGAAGCTTTCTTT. It translates to CASTPGDLGTEAFF. This chain connects TRBV9 to TRBJ1-1; D remains ambiguous. The CDR3 extends over 14 amino acids. Trimming removed 6 bases from V and 4 bases from J, with 16 bases in between. Germline CDR1 is SGDLS and CDR2 is YYNGEE.

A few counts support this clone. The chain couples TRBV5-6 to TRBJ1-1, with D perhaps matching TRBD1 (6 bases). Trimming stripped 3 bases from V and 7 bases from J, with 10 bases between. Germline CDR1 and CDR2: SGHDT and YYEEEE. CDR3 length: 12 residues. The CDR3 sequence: CASSYSDSEAFF. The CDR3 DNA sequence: TGTGCCAGCAGCTACTCGGACAGTGAAGCTTTCTTT.